This TCR beta chain was retrieved from a study of graft-versus-host responses after intestinal transplantation. Across the whole study: Induction with anti-thymocyte globulin, then tacrolimus and steroids for roughly three years, was given to all recipients.

Data came from immunoSEQ multiplex PCR; TCRdb stores just in-frame clones and leaves some out. The table includes around 40,000 clones, 83% detected once. This CDR3 has 12 residues. Germline CDR1 and CDR2: LNHNV and YYDKDF (reference sequence). V lost 9 bases, J lost 6 bases, and 12 bases lay in between. This clone was counted a single time. The sample in question was PBMCs, obtained about 1,000 days after transplant. The rearrangement joins TRBV15 to TRBJ1-5; possibly TRBD1 for D (5 bases). The sequence was obtained from a human patient who received an intestinal transplant, so some T cells may come from the graft donor. The CDR3 loop reads CATQGQGQPQHF. The DNA of the CDR3 is TGTGCCACTCAGGGTCAGGGTCAGCCCCAGCATTTT.